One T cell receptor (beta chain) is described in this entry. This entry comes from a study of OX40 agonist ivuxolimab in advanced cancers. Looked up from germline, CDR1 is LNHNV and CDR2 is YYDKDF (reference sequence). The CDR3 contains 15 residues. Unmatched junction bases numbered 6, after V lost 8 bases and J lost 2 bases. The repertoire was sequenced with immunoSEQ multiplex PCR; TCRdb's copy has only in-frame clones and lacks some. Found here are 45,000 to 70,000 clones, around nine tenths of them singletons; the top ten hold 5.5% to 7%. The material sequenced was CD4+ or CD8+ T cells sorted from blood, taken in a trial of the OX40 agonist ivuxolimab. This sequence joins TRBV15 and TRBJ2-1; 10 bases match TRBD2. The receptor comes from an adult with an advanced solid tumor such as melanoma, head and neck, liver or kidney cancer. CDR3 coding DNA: TGTGCCACCTCGGTAAGCGGGAGGGCCTACAATGAGCAGTTCTTC. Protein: CATSVSGRAYNEQFF.